These T cell receptor beta chains were read from a single sample in a study of T cells in Graves' hyperthyroidism and ophthalmopathy. TCRdb re-derived calls from the multiplex PCR reads in MiXCR, one entry per CDR3 protein. In the table there are some 98,000 distinct CDR3 sequences, approximately 39% of which are singletons. Sequenced: peripheral blood or thyroid tissue (not recorded which). The source is a woman aged 25 to 39 with Graves' hyperthyroidism. CDR3s include the opening cysteine and the closing phenylalanine or tryptophan. Each record gives: CDR3 length, clone size, D gene, J gene, V gene, CDR3 protein, CDR3 DNA. The D gene is left open where the match is weak. The size of a clone is reported for some rows only, either as once, few or many, or as a class for expanded clones.

CDR3 length: 12; clone size: .; D gene: TRBD1; J gene: TRBJ2-7; V gene: TRBV15; CDR3 protein: CAPGQGLGEQYF; CDR3 DNA: TGTGCCCCGGGACAGGGTTTGGGCGAGCAGTACTTC
CDR3 length: 16; clone size: .; D gene: .; J gene: TRBJ2-7; V gene: TRBV28; CDR3 protein: CASSLGYAQGSDEQYF; CDR3 DNA: TGTGCCAGCAGTTTGGGATATGCGCAGGGATCTGACGAGCAGTACTTC
CDR3 length: 21; clone size: once; D gene: .; J gene: TRBJ2-3; V gene: TRBV26; CDR3 protein: CASSLSGTSGRIPYSTDTQYF; CDR3 DNA: TGTGCCAGCAGTTTATCCGGGACTAGCGGGAGAATACCCTATAGCACAGATACGCAGTATTTT
CDR3 length: 12; clone size: many; D gene: .; J gene: TRBJ1-1; V gene: TRBV19; CDR3 protein: CASRWGPGEAFF; CDR3 DNA: TGTGCCAGTAGATGGGGCCCCGGTGAAGCTTTCTTT
CDR3 length: 13; clone size: .; D gene: TRBD1; J gene: TRBJ1-2; V gene: TRBV25-1; CDR3 protein: CASMDRGAGSYTF; CDR3 DNA: TGTGCCAGCATGGACAGGGGCGCGGGTAGCTACACCTTC
CDR3 length: 15; clone size: many; D gene: .; J gene: TRBJ2-2; V gene: TRBV6-1; CDR3 protein: CASSPQGTVTGELFF; CDR3 DNA: TGTGCCAGCAGTCCCCAGGGGACGGTCACCGGGGAGCTGTTTTTT
CDR3 length: 15; clone size: many; D gene: .; J gene: TRBJ1-3; V gene: TRBV6-1; CDR3 protein: CASSEVWPTGNTIYF; CDR3 DNA: TGTGCCAGCAGTGAAGTTTGGCCTACTGGAAACACCATATATTTT
CDR3 length: 16; clone size: .; D gene: .; J gene: TRBJ1-1; V gene: TRBV2; CDR3 protein: CASSARVQGGSTEAFF; CDR3 DNA: TGTGCCAGCAGTGCTAGGGTACAGGGAGGAAGCACTGAAGCTTTCTTT
CDR3 length: 13; clone size: many; D gene: TRBD1; J gene: TRBJ1-3; V gene: TRBV10-2; CDR3 protein: CARDRGPGNTIYF; CDR3 DNA: TGCGCCAGAGACAGGGGGCCCGGAAACACCATATATTTT
CDR3 length: 15; clone size: .; D gene: .; J gene: TRBJ1-6; V gene: TRBV6-5; CDR3 protein: CASSYAGPKNSPLHF; CDR3 DNA: TGTGCCAGCAGTTACGCGGGACCCAAGAATTCACCCCTCCACTTT
CDR3 length: 17; clone size: many; D gene: TRBD1; J gene: TRBJ1-2; V gene: TRBV7-9; CDR3 protein: CASSLGPTGQNNYGYTF; CDR3 DNA: TGTGCCAGCAGCTTAGGACCTACGGGACAGAATAACTATGGCTACACCTTC
CDR3 length: 12; clone size: .; D gene: .; J gene: TRBJ1-4; V gene: TRBV7-9; CDR3 protein: CASSKRGEKLFF; CDR3 DNA: TGTGCCAGCAGCAAGAGGGGTGAAAAACTGTTTTTT
CDR3 length: 14; clone size: .; D gene: .; J gene: TRBJ1-1; V gene: TRBV5-4; CDR3 protein: CSSSSVNGNTEAFF; CDR3 DNA: TGTTCCAGCAGCTCAGTCAACGGTAACACTGAAGCTTTCTTT
CDR3 length: 15; clone size: many; D gene: .; J gene: TRBJ1-2; V gene: TRBV6-6; CDR3 protein: CASSYSPGTLRSYTF; CDR3 DNA: TGTGCCAGCAGTTACTCGCCAGGGACTTTAAGAAGCTACACCTTC
CDR3 length: 13; clone size: many; D gene: .; J gene: TRBJ1-4; V gene: TRBV20-1; CDR3 protein: CSAPGGSNEKLFF; CDR3 DNA: TGCAGTGCTCCTGGGGGGAGTAATGAAAAACTGTTTTTT
CDR3 length: 15; clone size: medium-sized; D gene: .; J gene: TRBJ1-6; V gene: TRBV4-1; CDR3 protein: CASSQVIQANSPLHF; CDR3 DNA: TGCGCCAGCAGCCAAGTTATCCAGGCCAATTCACCCCTCCACTTT
CDR3 length: 13; clone size: .; D gene: .; J gene: TRBJ1-1; V gene: TRBV11-2; CDR3 protein: CASSSLEGTEAFF; CDR3 DNA: TGTGCCAGCAGCTCCCTGGAGGGCACTGAAGCTTTCTTT
CDR3 length: 14; clone size: many; D gene: .; J gene: TRBJ1-2; V gene: TRBV12-3/TRBV12-4; CDR3 protein: CASTRRGQANGYTF; CDR3 DNA: TGTGCCAGCACTCGAAGAGGGCAGGCAAATGGCTACACCTTC
CDR3 length: 13; clone size: many; D gene: .; J gene: TRBJ2-7; V gene: TRBV28; CDR3 protein: CASRDRGDGEQYF; CDR3 DNA: TGTGCCAGCAGGGATAGGGGGGATGGGGAGCAGTACTTC
CDR3 length: 13; clone size: few; D gene: TRBD1; J gene: TRBJ1-1; V gene: TRBV30; CDR3 protein: CAWVRDRKTEAFF; CDR3 DNA: TGTGCCTGGGTAAGGGACAGGAAGACTGAAGCTTTCTTT
CDR3 length: 13; clone size: .; D gene: .; J gene: TRBJ2-7; V gene: TRBV11-2; CDR3 protein: CASSEGGGYEQYF; CDR3 DNA: TGTGCCAGCAGTGAAGGAGGGGGATACGAGCAGTACTTC
CDR3 length: 16; clone size: .; D gene: TRBD1; J gene: TRBJ1-1; V gene: TRBV7-9; CDR3 protein: CASSPPPGQGHTEAFF; CDR3 DNA: TGTGCCAGCAGCCCCCCCCCGGGACAGGGCCACACTGAAGCTTTCTTT
CDR3 length: 15; clone size: many; D gene: TRBD1; J gene: TRBJ2-7; V gene: TRBV5-1; CDR3 protein: CASSGSGTGEDEQYF; CDR3 DNA: TGCGCCAGCAGCGGATCCGGGACAGGGGAAGACGAGCAGTACTTC
CDR3 length: 13; clone size: .; D gene: .; J gene: TRBJ1-6; V gene: TRBV5-1; CDR3 protein: CTSSFSGGSPLHF; CDR3 DNA: TGCACCAGCAGCTTCTCGGGTGGTTCACCCCTCCACTTT
CDR3 length: 14; clone size: .; D gene: .; J gene: TRBJ2-5; V gene: TRBV7-8; CDR3 protein: CASSQEERRETQYF; CDR3 DNA: TGCGCCAGCAGCCAAGAGGAGCGCAGGGAGACCCAGTACTTC
CDR3 length: 15; clone size: many; D gene: .; J gene: TRBJ1-5; V gene: TRBV28; CDR3 protein: CASGRRPLSNQPQHF; CDR3 DNA: TGTGCCAGCGGCAGAAGGCCACTTAGCAATCAGCCCCAGCATTTT
CDR3 length: 15; clone size: .; D gene: TRBD1; J gene: TRBJ1-5; V gene: TRBV7-8; CDR3 protein: CASSAGTGKDQPQHF; CDR3 DNA: TGTGCCAGCAGTGCAGGGACAGGGAAGGATCAGCCCCAGCATTTT
CDR3 length: 16; clone size: .; D gene: TRBD1; J gene: TRBJ1-2; V gene: TRBV10-3; CDR3 protein: CAISEPPQGELYGYTF; CDR3 DNA: TGTGCCATCAGTGAGCCCCCACAGGGGGAGCTTTATGGCTACACCTTC
CDR3 length: 15; clone size: .; D gene: TRBD1; J gene: TRBJ2-5; V gene: TRBV24-1; CDR3 protein: CATSDSGQGRQTQYF; CDR3 DNA: TGTGCCACCAGTGACTCCGGACAGGGTCGGCAGACCCAGTACTTC
CDR3 length: 16; clone size: many; D gene: .; J gene: TRBJ2-3; V gene: TRBV20-1; CDR3 protein: CSALYPLLADTDTQYF; CDR3 DNA: TGCAGTGCCCTATACCCCCTCCTAGCAGACACAGATACGCAGTATTTT
CDR3 length: 13; clone size: many; D gene: .; J gene: TRBJ1-4; V gene: TRBV7-6; CDR3 protein: CASSPWRDEKLFF; CDR3 DNA: TGTGCCAGCAGCCCCTGGCGAGATGAAAAACTGTTTTTT
CDR3 length: 13; clone size: .; D gene: .; J gene: TRBJ1-5; V gene: TRBV10-3; CDR3 protein: CASSPGTEQPQHF; CDR3 DNA: TGTGCCAGCTCACCAGGGACGGAGCAGCCCCAGCATTTT
CDR3 length: 14; clone size: many; D gene: .; J gene: TRBJ1-3; V gene: TRBV6-5; CDR3 protein: CAGGPGNSGNTIYF; CDR3 DNA: TGTGCCGGAGGTCCAGGGAACTCTGGAAACACCATATATTTT
CDR3 length: 16; clone size: .; D gene: TRBD1; J gene: TRBJ1-1; V gene: TRBV12-3/TRBV12-4; CDR3 protein: CASNLTPGQGKTEAFF; CDR3 DNA: TGTGCCAGCAACCTAACCCCGGGACAGGGTAAAACTGAAGCTTTCTTT
CDR3 length: 14; clone size: many; D gene: .; J gene: TRBJ2-7; V gene: TRBV28; CDR3 protein: CASSLRGRTYEQYF; CDR3 DNA: TGTGCCAGCAGTTTACGGGGGCGGACCTACGAGCAGTACTTC
CDR3 length: 15; clone size: many; D gene: .; J gene: TRBJ2-7; V gene: TRBV7-9; CDR3 protein: CASSLTGEGRYEHYF; CDR3 DNA: TGTGCCAGCAGCTTAACCGGCGAGGGAAGGTACGAGCACTACTTC
CDR3 length: 13; clone size: many; D gene: .; J gene: TRBJ1-1; V gene: TRBV20-1; CDR3 protein: CSASATPNTEAFF; CDR3 DNA: TGCAGTGCTAGCGCGACCCCGAACACTGAAGCTTTCTTT
CDR3 length: 16; clone size: .; D gene: .; J gene: TRBJ1-6; V gene: TRBV9; CDR3 protein: CASSVGGGNENSPLHF; CDR3 DNA: TGTGCCAGCAGCGTAGGGGGGGGCAATGAGAATTCACCCCTCCACTTT
CDR3 length: 16; clone size: many; D gene: TRBD2; J gene: TRBJ2-5; V gene: TRBV5-5; CDR3 protein: CASSLGASGRQETQYF; CDR3 DNA: TGTGCCAGCAGCCTGGGGGCTAGCGGGAGGCAAGAGACCCAGTACTTC
CDR3 length: 15; clone size: many; D gene: TRBD1; J gene: TRBJ2-2; V gene: TRBV6-5; CDR3 protein: CASSYWDRGTGELFF; CDR3 DNA: TGTGCCAGCAGTTACTGGGACAGGGGCACCGGGGAGCTGTTTTTT
CDR3 length: 15; clone size: medium-sized; D gene: TRBD1; J gene: TRBJ1-2; V gene: TRBV7-9; CDR3 protein: CASSSRTGEDHGYTF; CDR3 DNA: TGTGCCAGCAGCTCCAGGACAGGGGAGGATCATGGCTACACCTTC
CDR3 length: 15; clone size: .; D gene: .; J gene: TRBJ2-6; V gene: TRBV7-3; CDR3 protein: CASRRGGTGANVLTF; CDR3 DNA: TGTGCCAGCAGGAGAGGAGGGACCGGGGCCAACGTCCTGACTTTC